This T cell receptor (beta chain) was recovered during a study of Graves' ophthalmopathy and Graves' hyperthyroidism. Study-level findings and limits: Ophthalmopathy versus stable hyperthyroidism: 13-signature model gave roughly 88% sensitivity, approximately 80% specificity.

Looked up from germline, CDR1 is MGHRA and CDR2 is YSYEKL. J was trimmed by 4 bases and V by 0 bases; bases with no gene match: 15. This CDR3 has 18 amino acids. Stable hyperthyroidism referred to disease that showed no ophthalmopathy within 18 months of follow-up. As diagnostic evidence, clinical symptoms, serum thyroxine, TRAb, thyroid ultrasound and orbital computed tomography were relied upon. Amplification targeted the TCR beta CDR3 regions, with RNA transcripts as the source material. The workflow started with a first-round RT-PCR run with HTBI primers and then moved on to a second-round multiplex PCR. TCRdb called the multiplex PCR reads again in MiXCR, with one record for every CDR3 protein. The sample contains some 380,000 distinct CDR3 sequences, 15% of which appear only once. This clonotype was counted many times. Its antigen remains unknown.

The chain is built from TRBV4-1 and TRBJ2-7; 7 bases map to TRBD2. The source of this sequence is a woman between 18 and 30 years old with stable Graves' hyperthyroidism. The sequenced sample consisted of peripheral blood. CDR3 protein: CASSQERPAGFGRYEQYF. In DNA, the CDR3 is TGCGCCAGCAGCCAAGAAAGGCCAGCGGGGTTTGGCAGGTACGAGCAGTACTTC.